A single TCR beta chain is shown here with its context. The sample originates from a study of T cell responses to AZD1222 COVID-19 vaccine. V lost 3 bases to trimming and J lost 1 base; unmatched junction nucleotides: 1. The CDR3 has 14 amino acids. The germline CDR1 and CDR2 sequences are SGDLS and YYNGEE. Assay: immunoSEQ multiplex PCR; the TCRdb copy retains only in-frame clones and omits some. The sample contains fewer than 150,000 clones, approximately 90% of which appear only once. This rearrangement joins TRBV9 to TRBJ1-1; 9 bases are shared with TRBD1. The TCR comes from an adult in good health. The material was peripheral blood, obtained on day 0 of AZD1222 vaccination. CDR3 region: CASSAQGANTEAFF. In DNA, the CDR3 is TGTGCCAGCAGCGCACAGGGGGCGAACACTGAAGCTTTCTTT.